Presented here are 24 T cell receptor beta chains from one specimen sequenced in a study of cytomegalovirus exposure and HLA in healthy donors. Assay used: immunoSEQ multiplex PCR; TCRdb lists only in-frame clones, some missing. The sample shows approximately 150,000 clones, around nine tenths of them seen only once. The sequenced material came from PBMCs. The receptors stem from a man between 18 and 35 years old in good health and CMV-seropositive.

This chain links TRBV9 with TRBJ2-1; 9 nucleotides match TRBD1. The ends lost 3 bases at V and 4 bases at J; junction bases unmatched: 5. Looked up from germline, CDR1 is SGDLS and CDR2 is YYNGEE. The CDR3 is 15 residues long. The CDR3 DNA is TGTGCCAGCAGCGCCCGACAGGGGGTGTACAATGAGCAGTTCTTC. This codes for CASSARQGVYNEQFF.

The chain carries TRBV13 and TRBJ2-3, with TRBD2 identical over 10 bases. Trimming cost V 6 bases and J 6 bases; bases outside gene matches: 9. Germline CDR1 is PRHDT and CDR2 is FYEKMQ (reference sequence). The CDR3 loop spans 15 amino acids. The CDR3, as DNA: TGTGCCAGCAGGGGGGGTAGCGGGAGGTTTGATACGCAGTATTTT. Translated, it gives CASRGGSGRFDTQYF.

This rearrangement joins TRBV30 to TRBJ2-7; 10 bases agree with TRBD1. The ends lost 5 bases at V and 3 bases at J; junction bases unmatched: 10. The CDR3 totals 15 residues. CDR1 and CDR2 (germline): GTSNPN, SVGIG (reference sequence). This chain's CDR3 is CAWEIPGQGIYEQYF. In DNA form, the CDR3 reads TGTGCCTGGGAAATACCGGGACAGGGGATCTACGAGCAGTACTTC.

The V call is TRBV11-3, the J call TRBJ1-1, with TRBD1 matching over 7 bases. Losses at the gene ends were 5 bases for V and 2 bases for J; bases not matched to a gene: 8. This CDR3 is built from 15 residues. CDR1 and CDR2 from the germline V gene are SGHNT and YENEEA. The CDR3 DNA reads TGTGCCAGCAGCGCACCCGGGACAGATAACACTGAAGCTTTCTTT. Translated, it gives CASSAPGTDNTEAFF.

The chain employs TRBV4-3 and TRBJ2-2, with D maybe TRBD1 (6 bases). Trimming removed 0 bases from V and 6 bases from J, with 14 bases in between. Germline V lookup: CDR1 LGHNA, CDR2 YSLEER. The CDR3 spans 16 residues. This CDR3 reads CASSQDELRGPGELFF. The CDR3 DNA sequence: TGCGCCAGCAGCCAAGATGAACTCAGGGGTCCCGGGGAGCTGTTTTTT.

The rearrangement links TRBV7-3 to TRBJ2-7; the match to TRBD1 covers 9 bases. This CDR3 has 15 amino acids. Losses at the gene ends were 0 bases for V and 9 bases for J; bases not matched to a gene: 9. The V gene's germline CDR1 is SGHTA and CDR2 FQGTGA. This chain's CDR3 is CASSLTGQGLILQYF. The CDR3, as DNA: TGTGCCAGCAGCTTAACCGGACAGGGGCTGATCCTGCAGTACTTC.

The rearrangement joins TRBV5-6 to TRBJ2-7; D is perhaps TRBD2 (7 bases). Trimming removed 1 base from V and 4 bases from J, with 15 bases in between. CDR1 SGHDT and CDR2 YYEEEE come from the germline V gene. This CDR3 is built from 15 residues. Here the CDR3 reads CASSLYGGGGYEQYF. DNA of the CDR3: TGTGCCAGCAGCTTGTACGGGGGAGGGGGGTACGAGCAGTACTTC.

This clone was seen more than once but under ten times. The chain joins TRBV6-6 to TRBJ1-2; D gene uncertain. Trimming took 2 bases from V and 6 from J, leaving 10 bases between them. Looked up from germline, CDR1 is MNHNY and CDR2 is SVGAGI (reference sequence). The CDR3 length is 13 residues. This CDR3 is CASSYPGTDGYTF. DNA for the CDR3: TGTGCCAGCAGTTACCCAGGTACAGATGGCTACACCTTC.

This sequence joins TRBV7-9 and TRBJ2-7; 7 bases map to TRBD1. J lost 4 bases, V lost 5 bases, and 23 bases had no gene match. Germline V gene sequence: CDR1 SEHNR, CDR2 FQNEAQ (reference sequence). The CDR3 covers 19 residues. Written as DNA, the CDR3 is TGTGCCAGCAGCCCTCTACAGGGGATGGGAACGGGACGGTGGTACGAGCAGTACTTC. Encoded protein: CASSPLQGMGTGRWYEQYF.

This chain links TRBV7-9 with TRBJ2-5; 7 bases line up with TRBD1. The germline V gene has CDR1 SEHNR and CDR2 FQNEAQ (reference sequence). The J segment lost 0 bases and the V segment lost 5 bases, leaving 3 bases of the junction unmatched. The CDR3 runs to 14 residues. The CDR3 DNA reads TGTGCCAGCAGCGGACAGGTGTACCAAGAGACCCAGTACTTC. This sequence encodes CASSGQVYQETQYF.

The chain recombines TRBV27 with TRBJ1-1; 8 nucleotides align to TRBD1. The CDR3 consists of 18 residues. Germline CDR1 and CDR2: MNHEY and SMNVEV (reference sequence). The junction had 14 bases not matched to a gene; V was cut back by 5 bases and J by 0 bases. The CDR3 region is CASSRWTNPGQVNTEAFF. In nucleotides, the CDR3 is TGTGCCAGCAGTCGCTGGACCAATCCGGGACAGGTGAACACTGAAGCTTTCTTT.

The chain has TRBV4-3 and TRBJ1-4; D possibly corresponds to TRBD1 (6 bases). V was pared by 0 bases and J by 10 bases, with 15 bases between. Germline CDR1 is LGHNA and CDR2 is YSLEER. There are 15 residues in the CDR3. CDR3 in DNA: TGCGCCAGCAGCCAAGAGCTCCAGGGGAGTGGAAAACTGTTTTTT. It is translated as CASSQELQGSGKLFF.

This clone was seen more than once but under ten times. The V gene is TRBV2, the J gene TRBJ1-6, with D possibly TRBD1 on 6 matching bases. Germline CDR1 and CDR2: SNHLY and FYNNEI. The CDR3 is made up of 15 amino acids. Trimming stripped 4 bases from V and 8 bases from J, with 15 bases between. CDR3 DNA sequence: TGTGCCAGCAGTGGCAGGACAGCGCTTGATTCACCCCTCCACTTT. Protein sequence: CASSGRTALDSPLHF.

CDR3 region: CASSQQGHTGELFF. For the CDR3, the DNA is TGTGCCAGCAGCCAACAGGGTCACACCGGGGAGCTGTTTTTT. The V and J genes are TRBV7-3 and TRBJ2-2; D perhaps matches TRBD1 (6 bases). This CDR3 is 14 amino acids long. Germline CDR1 and CDR2: SGHTA and FQGTGA. The ends were cut back, 5 bases at V and 3 bases at J, with 10 bases in the middle.

The V and J genes are TRBV6-1 and TRBJ1-2, with D uncertain. Germline V lookup: CDR1 MNHNS, CDR2 SASEGT. CDR3 length: 12 amino acids. Trimming took off 7 bases at V and 3 bases at J, with 9 bases between the two ends. The CDR3 spells CASTREDYGYTF. The CDR3 DNA reads as TGTGCCAGCACGAGGGAGGACTATGGCTACACCTTC.

The V gene is TRBV27, the J gene TRBJ2-1, with a weak D call TRBD2 (6 bases). Trimming shortened V by 8 bases and J by 8 bases, and 7 bases separated the two germline ends. CDR3 length: 10 residues. CDR1 MNHEY and CDR2 SMNVEV come from the germline V gene (reference sequence). CDR3 sequence: CASGGYEQFF. As DNA, the CDR3 is TGTGCCAGCGGAGGGTATGAGCAGTTCTTC.

The chain joins TRBV10-3 to TRBJ1-5; D may be TRBD1 (5 bases). The CDR3 is 14 amino acids. Germline V gene sequence: CDR1 ENHRY, CDR2 SYGVKD. With 10 bases removed from V and 5 bases from J, the gap between germline ends came to 18 bases. CDR3 DNA: TGTGCCACCACTAATTTGGGGGGGGATCAGCCCCAGCATTTT. As protein: CATTNLGGDQPQHF.

The chain carries TRBV18 and TRBJ2-3; unclear D gene. CDR3 length equals 12 residues. V shed 3 bases and J shed 5 bases, with 6 bases lying between them. Germline V gene lookup returns CDR1 KGHSH and CDR2 LQKENI. CDR3 sequence: CASSPSGDTQYF. The CDR3, as DNA: TGTGCCAGCTCACCGTCAGGAGATACGCAGTATTTT.

The V gene is TRBV5-4, the J gene TRBJ2-7; tentative D call: TRBD2 (5 bases). Germline lookup yields CDR1 SGHNT and CDR2 YYREEE (reference sequence). CDR3 length equals 13 residues. Trimming removed 2 bases from V and 7 bases from J, with 13 bases in between. CDR3 nucleotides: TGTGCCAGCAGCTTAGGACTGTCGCGTGAGCAGTACTTC. Residues: CASSLGLSREQYF.

The chain recombines TRBV7-2 with TRBJ2-7; D call uncertain. This CDR3 has 12 amino acids. V lost 4 bases and J lost 0, with 4 bases in between. Looked up from germline, CDR1 is SGHTA and CDR2 is FQGNSA. CDR3 residues: CASSSFSYEQYF. CDR3 coding DNA: TGTGCCAGCAGCTCCTTCTCCTACGAGCAGTACTTC.

In its sample, this clone was seen once. The gene calls are TRBV2 and TRBJ1-6; 7 bases match TRBD1. Per the germline V gene, CDR1 is SNHLY and CDR2 is FYNNEI. There are 18 residues in the CDR3. Trimming at V came to 6 bases and at J to 10 bases, leaving 21 bases not matched to a gene. The CDR3 coding sequence is TGTGCCAGCAGACCTCTTCCCGACAGGGTCCGACTAGACTCACCCCTCCACTTT. It specifies CASRPLPDRVRLDSPLHF. Full variable domain (missing parts from reference TRBV2 and TRBJ1-6): EPEVTQTPSHQVTQMGQEVILRCVPISNHLYFYWYRQILGQKVEFLVSFYNNEISEKSEIFDDQFSVERPDGSNFTLKIRSTKLEDSAMYFCASRPLPDRVRLDSPLHFGNGTRLTVT.

This clone was seen only once. V gene TRBV29-1 combines with J gene TRBJ2-2; possible D gene TRBD1, 6 bases. The V and J ends lost 6 bases and 5 bases respectively, with 10 bases between them. CDR3 length: 12 residues. Germline V gives CDR1 SQVTM, CDR2 ANQGSEA. DNA of the CDR3: TGCAGCGTATCCGGACAGACCGGGGAGCTGTTTTTT. Encoded protein: CSVSGQTGELFF.

V gene TRBV27 combines with J gene TRBJ2-1, with TRBD2 identical over 7 bases. Germline V lookup: CDR1 MNHEY, CDR2 SMNVEV (reference sequence). With 2 bases clipped from V and 8 bases from J, the junction kept 9 bases outside the gene matches. The CDR3 is 15 amino acids. The chain's CDR3 is CASSLKGRERDEQFF. In DNA form, the CDR3 reads TGTGCCAGCAGTTTAAAGGGGCGGGAGCGAGATGAGCAGTTCTTC.

The chain has TRBV18 and TRBJ2-4; 11 bases align to TRBD2. Germline CDR1 is KGHSH and CDR2 is LQKENI. V lost 3 bases to trimming and J lost 4 bases; unmatched junction nucleotides: 2. CDR3 length: 15 residues. CDR3 amino acids: CASSPGTSGKNIQYF. CDR3 sequence (DNA): TGTGCCAGCTCACCGGGGACTAGCGGAAAAAACATTCAGTACTTC. Drawing the rest from reference TRBV18 and TRBJ2-4, the complete variable domain is NAGVMQNPRHLVRRRGQEARLRCSPMKGHSHVYWYRQLPEEGLKFMVYLQKENIIDESGMPKERFSAEFPKEGPSILRIQQVVRGDSAAYFCASSPGTSGKNIQYFGAGTRLSVL.